The text below deals with one T cell receptor (beta chain). CDR3 length: 14 residues. V lost 4 bases and J 10 bases, leaving 20 bases between the germline ends. Germline V gene data show CDR1 as MNHEY and CDR2 as SMNVEV (reference sequence). These data belong to a study of technical replicates of blood from a handful of donors. TCRdb's table, derived via immunoSEQ multiplex PCR, lists solely in-frame clones and lacks some. In the table there are some 91,000 clones, 90% to 97% of which are singletons. This TCR was recovered from a human donor in good health. The chain has TRBV27 and TRBJ2-7; D may be TRBD1 (6 bases). Sequences were obtained from T cells isolated from PBMCs. CDR3 residues: CASSSAGVYNHQYF. The CDR3 DNA is TGTGCCAGCAGTTCCGCAGGGGTCTACAACCACCAGTACTTC.